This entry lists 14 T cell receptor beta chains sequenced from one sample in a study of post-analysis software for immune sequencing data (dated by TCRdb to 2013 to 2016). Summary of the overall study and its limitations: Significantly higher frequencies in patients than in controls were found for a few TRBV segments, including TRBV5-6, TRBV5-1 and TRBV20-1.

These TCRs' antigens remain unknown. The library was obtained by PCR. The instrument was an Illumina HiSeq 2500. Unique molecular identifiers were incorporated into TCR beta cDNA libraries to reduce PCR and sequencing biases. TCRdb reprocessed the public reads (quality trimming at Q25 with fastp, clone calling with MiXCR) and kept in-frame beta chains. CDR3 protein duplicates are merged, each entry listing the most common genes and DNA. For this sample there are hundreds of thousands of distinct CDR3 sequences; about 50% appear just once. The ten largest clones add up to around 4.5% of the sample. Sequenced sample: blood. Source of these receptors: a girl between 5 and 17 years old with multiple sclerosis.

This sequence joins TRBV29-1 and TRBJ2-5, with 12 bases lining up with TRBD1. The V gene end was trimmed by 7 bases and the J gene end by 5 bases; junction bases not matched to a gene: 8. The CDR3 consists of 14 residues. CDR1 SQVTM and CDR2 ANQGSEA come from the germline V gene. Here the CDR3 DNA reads TGCAGCGCATACCGGGACAGGGGGCAGGAGACCCAGTACTTC. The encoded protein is CSAYRDRGQETQYF.

CDR3 in amino acids: CSASRQDGMVGGTIYF. CDR3 DNA sequence: TGCAGTGCTAGCCGTCAGGACGGAATGGTCGGGGGCACCATATATTTT. The genes are TRBV20-1 and TRBJ1-3, with a weak D call TRBD1 (5 bases). CDR1 is DFQATT and CDR2 is SNEGSKA in the germline V gene (reference sequence). This CDR3 contains 16 residues. V lost 3 bases to trimming and J lost 9 bases, with 24 bases between them.

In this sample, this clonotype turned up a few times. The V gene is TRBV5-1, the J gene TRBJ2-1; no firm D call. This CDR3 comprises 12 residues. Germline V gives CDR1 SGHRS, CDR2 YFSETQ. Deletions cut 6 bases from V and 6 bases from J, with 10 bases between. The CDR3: CASTLLPNEQFF. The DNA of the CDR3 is TGCGCCAGCACATTGCTGCCCAATGAGCAGTTCTTC.

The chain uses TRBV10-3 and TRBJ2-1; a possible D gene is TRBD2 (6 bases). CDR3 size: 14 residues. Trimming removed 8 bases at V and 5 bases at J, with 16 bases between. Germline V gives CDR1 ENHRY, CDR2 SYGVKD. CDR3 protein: CAIAGWRANNEQFF. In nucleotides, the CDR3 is TGTGCCATCGCCGGGTGGAGGGCGAACAATGAGCAGTTCTTC.

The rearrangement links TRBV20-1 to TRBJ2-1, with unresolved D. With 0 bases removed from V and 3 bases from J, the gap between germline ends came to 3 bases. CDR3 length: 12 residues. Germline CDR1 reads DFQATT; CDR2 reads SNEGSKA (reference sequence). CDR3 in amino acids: CSARDDYNEQFF. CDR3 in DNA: TGCAGTGCTAGAGATGACTACAATGAGCAGTTCTTC.

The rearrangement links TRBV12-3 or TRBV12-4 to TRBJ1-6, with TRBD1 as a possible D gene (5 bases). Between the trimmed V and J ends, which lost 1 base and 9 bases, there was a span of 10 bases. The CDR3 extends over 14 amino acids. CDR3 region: CASSLGGGGSPLHF. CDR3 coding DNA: TGTGCCAGCAGTTTAGGCGGGGGAGGTTCACCCCTCCACTTT.

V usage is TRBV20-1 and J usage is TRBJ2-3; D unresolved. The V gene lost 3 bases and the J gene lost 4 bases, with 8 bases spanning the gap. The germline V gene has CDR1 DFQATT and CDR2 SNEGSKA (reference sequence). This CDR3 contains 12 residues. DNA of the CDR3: TGCAGTGCTAGTGTGGGGTCAGATACGCAGTATTTT. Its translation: CSASVGSDTQYF.

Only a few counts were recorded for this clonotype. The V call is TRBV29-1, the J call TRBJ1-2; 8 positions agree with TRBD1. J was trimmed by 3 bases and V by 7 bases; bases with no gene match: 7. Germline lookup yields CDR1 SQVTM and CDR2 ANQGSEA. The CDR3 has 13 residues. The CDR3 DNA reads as TGCAGCGCATACAAGACAGGGGACTATGGCTACACCTTC. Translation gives CSAYKTGDYGYTF.

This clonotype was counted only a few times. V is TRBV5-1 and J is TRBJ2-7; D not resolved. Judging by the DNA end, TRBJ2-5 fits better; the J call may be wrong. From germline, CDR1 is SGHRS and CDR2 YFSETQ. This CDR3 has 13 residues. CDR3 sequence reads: CASSLKVGETQYF. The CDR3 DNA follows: TGCGCCAGCAGCTTGAAAGTGGGAGAGACCCAGTACTTC.

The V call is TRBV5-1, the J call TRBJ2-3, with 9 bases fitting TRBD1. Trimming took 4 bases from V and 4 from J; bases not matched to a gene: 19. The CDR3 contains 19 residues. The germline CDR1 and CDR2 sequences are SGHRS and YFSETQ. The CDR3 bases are TGCGCCAGCAGCCTGAGTTGGGACAGGGTTAAATTGGGTGCAGATACGCAGTATTTT. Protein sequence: CASSLSWDRVKLGADTQYF.

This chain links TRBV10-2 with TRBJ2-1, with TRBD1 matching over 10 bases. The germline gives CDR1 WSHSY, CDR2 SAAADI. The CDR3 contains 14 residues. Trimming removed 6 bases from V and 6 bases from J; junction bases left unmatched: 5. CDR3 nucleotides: TGCGCCAGCAGGGGACAGGGGATCCCCAATGAGCAGTTCTTC. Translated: CASRGQGIPNEQFF.

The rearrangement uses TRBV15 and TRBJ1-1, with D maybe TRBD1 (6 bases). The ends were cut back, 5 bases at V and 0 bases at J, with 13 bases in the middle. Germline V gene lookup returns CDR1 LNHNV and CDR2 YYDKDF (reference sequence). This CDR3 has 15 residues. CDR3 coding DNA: TGTGCCACCAGCGGGCGGACAGCTATGAACACTGAAGCTTTCTTT. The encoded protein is CATSGRTAMNTEAFF.

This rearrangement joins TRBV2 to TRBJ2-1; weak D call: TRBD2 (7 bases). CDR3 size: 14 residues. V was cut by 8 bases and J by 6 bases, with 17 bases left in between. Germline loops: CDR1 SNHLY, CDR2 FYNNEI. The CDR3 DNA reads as TGTGCCAGCGGGGGGGGGCTGCTTTCCAATGAGCAGTTCTTC. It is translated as CASGGGLLSNEQFF.

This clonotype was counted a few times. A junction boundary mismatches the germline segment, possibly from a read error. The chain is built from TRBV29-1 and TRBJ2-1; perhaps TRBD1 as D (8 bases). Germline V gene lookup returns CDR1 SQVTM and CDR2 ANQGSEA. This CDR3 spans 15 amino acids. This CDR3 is CNVGGATGQEVEQFF. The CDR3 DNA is TGCAACGTTGGGGGGGCCACGGGACAGGAGGTTGAGCAGTTCTTC.